This T cell receptor (beta chain) was sequenced during a study of shared clonotypes between healthy human individuals. Clones were read by immunoSEQ multiplex PCR, and TCRdb kept only the in-frame ones, dropping some. Of a few million clones detected, roughly nine tenths appear once; the ten largest clones hold under 0.15%. With regard to this clone: The antigen remains undetermined.

Study-wide findings and caveats: In this cohort, only blood was sampled, and tissue repertoires likely differ.

The CD4+ fraction was divided into a CD45RA+ naive subset and a CD45RA-negative memory subset. The length of the CDR3 is 15 residues. The germline CDR1 and CDR2 sequences are SGHNT and YENEEA. The V end lost 5 bases, the J end lost 0 bases, and 13 bases lay between the germline ends. The sequence came from a man aged 18 to 30 in good health. This chain connects TRBV11-3 to TRBJ1-2; D not resolved. Input material: naive CD4+ T cells sorted from blood. The sample's subset: CD45RA+ positively selected. CDR3 sequence reads: CASSHQALANYGYTF. In nucleotides, the CDR3 is TGTGCCAGCAGCCATCAGGCGTTAGCTAACTATGGCTACACCTTC.